The clone carrying this TCR beta chain was detected many times. There are 11 residues in the CDR3. V lost 0 bases and J lost 5, with 4 bases in between. The germline V gene encodes CDR1 GTSNPN and CDR2 SVGIG (reference sequence). Combining a sample-barcoded 5' primer with a J-beta primer mix, a second PCR ran for roughly 7 to 12 cycles. Via MiXCR, TCRdb re-called the 5' RACE reads, giving one row per CDR3 protein. The sample includes some 710,000 distinct CDR3 sequences, about a fifth of them seen just once. The data stem from a study of blood T cells in healthy people across ages. Turning to the study itself: Roughly one uniquely barcoded beta molecule per two T cells was captured.

The authors extracted at least 5 micrograms of total RNA per sample. The rearrangement uses TRBV30 and TRBJ2-5; D is uncertain. This TCR came from a man aged 65 to 79 in good health. Input material: blood. The DNA of the CDR3 is TGTGCCTGGAGTGTACTTGAGACCCAGTACTTC. It codes for CAWSVLETQYF.